These 2 T cell receptor beta chains originate from one sample sequenced in a study of blood T cells in healthy people across ages. Using a J-beta primer mix together with a sample-barcoded 5' primer, a second PCR was run for roughly 6 to 11 cycles. Using its own MiXCR run on the 5' RACE reads, TCRdb lists one record per CDR3 protein. The sample has roughly 1,500,000 distinct CDR3 sequences; around 36% are singletons. Sequencing was performed on blood. Source of these receptors: a woman aged 25 to 39 in good health.

This clonotype showed up just a few times. The gene calls are TRBV7-9 and TRBJ2-3; D perhaps matches TRBD1 (5 bases). Germline assignment: CDR1 SEHNR and CDR2 FQNEAQ (reference sequence). This CDR3 contains 13 residues. V lost 1 base, J lost 7 bases, and 9 bases lay in between. The CDR3 nucleotides read TGTGCCAGCAGCTTAGAGCAGGGCAATACGCAGTATTTT. Its protein product is CASSLEQGNTQYF.

This clonotype was found many times. The rearrangement uses TRBV7-2 and TRBJ2-5; the D is unclear. The CDR3 sequence is 13 residues long. Germline CDR1 SGHTA, CDR2 FQGNSA. The V and J ends lost 8 bases and 3 bases respectively, with 13 bases between them. CDR3 residues: CASSQTGKETQYF. The CDR3, as DNA: TGTGCCAGCTCCCAGACTGGAAAAGAGACCCAGTACTTC.